The 11 T cell receptor beta chains listed next were all sequenced from one sample in a study of OX40 agonist ivuxolimab in advanced cancers. TCRdb's table, derived via immunoSEQ multiplex PCR, lists solely in-frame clones and lacks some. The data contain 70,000 to 85,000 clones, about 90% of them seen just once; the ten biggest clones take up 5% to 6.5%. The source was CD4+ or CD8+ T cells sorted from blood, collected in a trial of the OX40 agonist ivuxolimab. Receptor source: an adult with an advanced solid tumor such as melanoma, head and neck, liver or kidney cancer.

The chain uses TRBV6-5 and TRBJ2-7; 9 nucleotides align to TRBD2. The CDR3 is 15 residues long. Germline CDR1 and CDR2: MNHEY and SVGAGI. V lost 0 bases and J lost 2; bases outside the gene matches: 2. This CDR3 is CASSYSTSGTYEQYF. Written as DNA, the CDR3 is TGTGCCAGCAGTTACTCGACTAGCGGAACCTACGAGCAGTACTTC.

This clone was detected once. V is TRBV19 and J is TRBJ1-2; the D is unclear. This CDR3 contains 13 residues. Germline CDR1 LNHDA, CDR2 SQIVND (reference sequence). The V end lost 3 bases, the J end lost 4 bases, and 9 bases lay between the germline ends. The CDR3 loop reads CASSIGTVYGYTF. In DNA, the CDR3 is TGTGCCAGTAGTATTGGCACTGTCTATGGCTACACCTTC.

This chain uses TRBV27 with TRBJ1-2, with TRBD1 as a possible D gene (5 bases). The CDR3 length is 16 residues. Germline CDR1 is MNHEY and CDR2 is SMNVEV (reference sequence). Trimming cost V 0 bases and J 6 bases, with 17 bases left between them. This chain's CDR3 is CASSLSQMGPPDGYTF. For the CDR3, the DNA is TGTGCCAGCAGTTTATCGCAAATGGGGCCCCCAGATGGCTACACCTTC.

The V gene is TRBV9, the J gene TRBJ1-2; the match to TRBD1 covers 7 bases. CDR1 SGDLS and CDR2 YYNGEE come from the germline V gene. CDR3 length: 13 amino acids. Trimming at V came to 4 bases and at J to 8 bases, leaving 8 bases not matched to a gene. The CDR3 loop reads CASSLGQAVGYTF. CDR3 sequence (DNA): TGTGCCAGCAGCCTCGGACAGGCGGTCGGCTACACCTTC.

In DNA, the CDR3 is TGTGCCAGCAGCTTCTCCCTAGCGGGGGGGCTATACAATGAGCAGTTCTTC. Translating gives CASSFSLAGGLYNEQFF. The chain joins TRBV7-6 to TRBJ2-1, with 12 bases identical to TRBD2. From germline, CDR1 is SGHVS and CDR2 FNYEAQ. The CDR3 is 17 residues long. The J segment lost 4 bases and the V segment lost 3 bases, leaving 7 bases of the junction unmatched.

J is TRBJ2-3 and V is TRBV7-3; 14 bases map to TRBD2. The V gene end was trimmed by 5 bases and the J gene end by 6 bases; junction bases not matched to a gene: 10. CDR3 length: 17 amino acids. The germline gives CDR1 SGHTA, CDR2 FQGTGA. This CDR3 reads CASSPGLAGGPRDTQYF. The CDR3 DNA is TGTGCCAGCAGCCCCGGACTAGCGGGAGGCCCTCGTGATACGCAGTATTTT.

V is TRBV9 and J is TRBJ2-1; maybe TRBD1 (6 bases). Per germline, CDR1 SGDLS and CDR2 YYNGEE. The CDR3 totals 13 residues. Deletions cut 3 bases from V and 10 bases from J, with 14 bases between. CDR3 amino acids: CASSGQYRGEQFF. The DNA for the CDR3 is TGTGCCAGCAGCGGCCAGTATAGGGGGGAGCAGTTCTTC.

This clone came up once. The chain links TRBV28 to TRBJ1-1, with 7 positions matching TRBD1. This CDR3 region has 17 residues. After removal of 5 bases from V and 0 bases from J, the junction contained 12 bases not matched to a gene. Germline assignment: CDR1 MDHEN and CDR2 SYDVKM. The CDR3 protein is CASSPPDREDMNTEAFF. CDR3 sequence (DNA): TGTGCCAGCAGTCCACCCGACAGGGAAGATATGAACACTGAAGCTTTCTTT.

J is TRBJ1-4 and V is TRBV14; TRBD1 might be the D (5 bases). Germline V CDR1 and CDR2: SGHDN, FVKESK. The ends were cut back, 3 bases at V and 9 bases at J, with 14 bases in the middle. This CDR3 spans 14 amino acids. CDR3 residues: CASSQDLGRKKLFF. The DNA of the CDR3 is TGTGCCAGCAGCCAGGACTTGGGGCGGAAAAAACTGTTTTTT.

The chain joins TRBV2 to TRBJ2-1; possible D gene TRBD2, 5 bases. The V gene lost 8 bases and the J gene lost 8 bases, with 16 bases spanning the gap. The CDR3 totals 13 residues. CDR1 and CDR2 (germline): SNHLY, FYNNEI. CDR3 bases: TGTGCCAGCGGCGGACTCATCCCGGATGAGCAGTTCTTC. Translation gives CASGGLIPDEQFF.

The chain joins TRBV19 to TRBJ2-3; TRBD1 might be the D (6 bases). Germline CDR1 reads LNHDA; CDR2 reads SQIVND (reference sequence). The V end lost 8 bases, the J end lost 0 bases, and 15 bases lay between the germline ends. The CDR3 spans 15 residues. Written as DNA, the CDR3 is TGTGCCAGTCGTGAAATGGACAGTAGCACAGATACGCAGTATTTT. It yields the protein CASREMDSSTDTQYF. Together with reference TRBV19 and TRBJ2-3, the CDR3 gives the full variable domain: DGGITQSPKYLFRKEGQNVTLSCEQNLNHDAMYWYRQDPGQGLRLIYYSQIVNDFQKGDIAEGYSVSREKKESFPLTVTSAQKNPTAFYLCASREMDSSTDTQYFGPGTRLTVL.